This T cell receptor beta chain was observed in a study of T cell changes during pregnancy in multiple sclerosis. Libraries were prepared by immunoSEQ multiplex PCR; TCRdb keeps only in-frame clonotypes and omits some of them. The sample lists tens of thousands of clones, 85% to 95% seen once, with 3% to 4% in the top ten. V was clipped by 10 bases and J by 2 bases, with 15 bases between them. CDR3 length: 14 amino acids. Germline lookup yields CDR1 MNHEY and CDR2 SMNVEV (reference sequence). The clonotype originates from a female donor with multiple sclerosis, enrolled in a pregnancy study. Sample: CD8+ T cells from peripheral blood mononuclear cells, taken in the second trimester of pregnancy. The chain couples TRBV27 to TRBJ2-1, with a weak D call TRBD1 (5 bases). CDR3: CATSPQETYNEQFF. CDR3 coding DNA: TGTGCCACAAGTCCACAGGAGACCTACAATGAGCAGTTCTTC.